The clone carrying this TCR beta chain showed up many times. Its antigen is not known. This entry comes from a study of T-cell reconstitution after alpha-beta-depleted transplantation in children. The V end lost 5 bases, the J end lost 0 bases, and 14 bases lay between the germline ends. This CDR3 is built from 16 residues. Germline CDR1 MNHNS, CDR2 SASEGT. As it was prepared, the TCRbeta library received unique molecular identifiers. TCRdb re-called the PCR reads through MiXCR, storing one row per CDR3 protein. The repertoire holds some 300,000 distinct CDR3 sequences, with around 7.3% as singletons. Study-level points and caveats: Counts and diversity of T cells one year after transplant came mostly from newly produced T cells. TCRbeta diversity was high at day 60 in some patients (a result of surviving recipient T cells and thymic progenitors).

The chain couples TRBV6-1 to TRBJ2-1; unclear D gene. The source material was peripheral blood, sampled 360 days after TCRalphabeta/CD19-depleted stem cell transplant. This TCR was recovered from a female patient aged 2-9 years who had a stem cell transplant for Fanconi anemia, so the T cells may come from the graft donor. The CDR3 is CASSPNRVSSYNEQFF. The CDR3 nucleotides are TGTGCCAGCAGTCCTAACCGCGTGAGCTCCTACAATGAGCAGTTCTTC.